A single T cell receptor (beta chain) is shown here with its context. Antigen unknown. The repertoire was sequenced with immunoSEQ multiplex PCR; TCRdb's copy has only in-frame clones and lacks some. The sample has around 340,000 clones; about 93% are singletons. Documented time point: blood from clinic visit 5 months post-surgery; TSC patient then seizure free. Surgery cases with the highest brain T cell transcript signatures were chosen for sequencing. This sample was included in a study of brain T cells in children with intractable seizures. The study's findings and limits: Pre- and post-surgery blood differed in depth, so pre-surgery absences may be undersampling. Only CDR3 sequence similarity suggested viral specificity, without known HCMV serostatus.

The CDR3 runs to 13 residues. Losses at the gene ends were 4 bases for V and 4 bases for J; bases not matched to a gene: 7. Germline V gene data show CDR1 as GTSNPN and CDR2 as SVGIG (reference sequence). The chain uses TRBV30 and TRBJ2-7; 7 positions agree with TRBD2. The receptor was isolated from a boy younger than two with tuberous sclerosis and intractable seizures. Here the sequenced sample was peripheral blood, taken about 5 months after surgery. The CDR3 DNA is TGTGCCTGGAAGGGAGGGAATGATTACGAGCAGTACTTC. As protein: CAWKGGNDYEQYF.